In this sample, the clone carrying this TCR beta chain turned up a few times. The V gene lost 4 bases and the J gene lost 9 bases, with 16 bases spanning the gap. The germline CDR1 and CDR2 sequences are SGHVS and FNYEAQ. The CDR3 length is 13 residues. The source of the sample is a study of T cells in Graves' hyperthyroidism and ophthalmopathy. Amplified regions were TCR beta CDR3 sequences from RNA transcripts. HTBI primers were the set used in a first-round RT-PCR of the TCR CDR3. One entry per CDR3 protein results from TCRdb running MiXCR on the multiplex PCR reads. Of 490,000 or so distinct CDR3 sequences listed, 15% to 20% are singletons.

This sequence originates from a man aged 40-49 years with Graves' ophthalmopathy. The sample taken for sequencing was blood. The chain recombines TRBV7-6 with TRBJ2-7; the D is unclear. The CDR3 region is CASSSTVKDWQYF. CDR3 sequence (DNA): TGTGCCAGCAGCTCGACGGTGAAGGATTGGCAGTACTTC.